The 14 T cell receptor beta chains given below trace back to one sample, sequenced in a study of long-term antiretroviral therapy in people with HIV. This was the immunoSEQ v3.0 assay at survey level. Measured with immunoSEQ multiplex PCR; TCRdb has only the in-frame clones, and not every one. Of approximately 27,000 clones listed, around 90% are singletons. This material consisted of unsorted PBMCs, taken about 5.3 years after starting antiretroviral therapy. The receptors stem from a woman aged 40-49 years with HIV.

Here the CDR3 DNA reads TGTGCCAGCATGGCGGGTGCCTACTCCTACGAGCAGTACTTC. Its translation is CASMAGAYSYEQYF. The chain joins TRBV6-6 to TRBJ2-7, with D perhaps TRBD2 (5 bases). The CDR3 totals 14 residues. CDR1 and CDR2 from the germline V gene are MNHNY and SVGAGI (reference sequence). Trimming left V 7 bases short and J 0 bases short, with 13 bases between.

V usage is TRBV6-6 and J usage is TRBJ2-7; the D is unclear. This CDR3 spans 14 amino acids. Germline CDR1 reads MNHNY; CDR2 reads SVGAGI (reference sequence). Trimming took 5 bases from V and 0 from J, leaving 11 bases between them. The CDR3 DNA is TGTGCCAGCAGTCCCCGGCTCTTCTCCTACGAGCAGTACTTC. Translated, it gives CASSPRLFSYEQYF.

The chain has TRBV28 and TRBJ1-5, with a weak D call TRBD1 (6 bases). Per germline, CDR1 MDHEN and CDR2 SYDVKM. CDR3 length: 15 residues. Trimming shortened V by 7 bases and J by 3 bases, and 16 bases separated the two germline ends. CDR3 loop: CASTLTGYFNQPQHF. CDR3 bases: TGTGCCAGCACCCTAACAGGGTACTTCAATCAGCCCCAGCATTTT.

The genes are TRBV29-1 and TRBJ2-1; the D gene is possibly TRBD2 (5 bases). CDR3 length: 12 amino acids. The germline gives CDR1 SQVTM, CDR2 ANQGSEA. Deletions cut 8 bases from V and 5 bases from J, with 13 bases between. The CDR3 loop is CSTPGDNNEQFF. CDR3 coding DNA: TGCAGCACCCCCGGGGATAACAATGAGCAGTTCTTC.

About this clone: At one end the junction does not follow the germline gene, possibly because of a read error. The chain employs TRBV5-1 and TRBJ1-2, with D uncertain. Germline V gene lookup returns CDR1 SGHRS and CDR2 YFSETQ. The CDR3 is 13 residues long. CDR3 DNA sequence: TGTGCCAGCAGCCCCACCGAGTACTATGGCTACACCTTC. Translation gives CASSPTEYYGYTF. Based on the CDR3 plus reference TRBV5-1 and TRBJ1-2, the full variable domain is KAGVTQTPRYLIKTRGQQVTLSCSPISGHRSVSWYQQTPGQGLQFLFEYFSETQRNKGNFPGRFSGRQFSNSRSEMNVSTLELGDSALYLCASSPTEYYGYTFGSGTRLTVV.

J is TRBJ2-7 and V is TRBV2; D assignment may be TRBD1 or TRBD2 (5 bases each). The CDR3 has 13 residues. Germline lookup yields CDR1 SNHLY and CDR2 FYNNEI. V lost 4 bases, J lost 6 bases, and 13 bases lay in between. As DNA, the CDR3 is TGTGCCAGCAGTGGTCTTTGGGGGAGCGAGCAGTACTTC. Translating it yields CASSGLWGSEQYF.

The CDR3 DNA sequence: TGCGCCAGCAGCTTGGGGACAGGGGGTGGAAACACCATATATTTT. Translation gives CASSLGTGGGNTIYF. The rearrangement uses TRBV5-1 and TRBJ1-3, with 10 bases aligning to TRBD1. Germline CDR1 reads SGHRS; CDR2 reads YFSETQ. The CDR3 runs 15 residues. Unmatched junction bases numbered 0, after V lost 0 bases and J lost 3 bases.

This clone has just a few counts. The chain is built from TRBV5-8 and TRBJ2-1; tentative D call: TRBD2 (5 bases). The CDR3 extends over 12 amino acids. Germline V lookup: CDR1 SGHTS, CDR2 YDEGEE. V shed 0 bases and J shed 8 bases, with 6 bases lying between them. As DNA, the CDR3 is TGTGCCAGCAGCTTGGGTAGCGATGAGCAGTTCTTC. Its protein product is CASSLGSDEQFF.

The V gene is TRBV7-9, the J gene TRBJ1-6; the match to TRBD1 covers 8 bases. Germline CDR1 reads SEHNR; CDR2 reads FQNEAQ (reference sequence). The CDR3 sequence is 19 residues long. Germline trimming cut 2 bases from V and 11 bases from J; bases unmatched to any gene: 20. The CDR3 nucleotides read TGTGCCAGCAGCTTACAGGGGGTAGGGACAGGATCGCCGTGGGCACCCCTCCACTTT. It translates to CASSLQGVGTGSPWAPLHF.

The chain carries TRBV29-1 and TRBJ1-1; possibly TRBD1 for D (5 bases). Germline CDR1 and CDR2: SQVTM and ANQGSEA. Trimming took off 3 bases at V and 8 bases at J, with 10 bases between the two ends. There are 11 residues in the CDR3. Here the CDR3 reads CSVEGTLEAFF. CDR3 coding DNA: TGCAGCGTTGAGGGGACCTTAGAAGCTTTCTTT.

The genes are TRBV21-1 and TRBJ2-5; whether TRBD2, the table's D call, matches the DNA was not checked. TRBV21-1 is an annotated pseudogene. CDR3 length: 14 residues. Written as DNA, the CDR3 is TGTGCCAGCAGCCTAGAACGGGGGAAAGAGACCCAGTACTTC. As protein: CASSLERGKETQYF.

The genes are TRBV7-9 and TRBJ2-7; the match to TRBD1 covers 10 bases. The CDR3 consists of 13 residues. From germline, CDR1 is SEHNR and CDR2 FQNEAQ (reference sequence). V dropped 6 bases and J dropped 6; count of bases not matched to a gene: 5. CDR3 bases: TGTGCCAGCAGTCGACAGGGGGCGGTCGAGCAGTACTTC. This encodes CASSRQGAVEQYF.

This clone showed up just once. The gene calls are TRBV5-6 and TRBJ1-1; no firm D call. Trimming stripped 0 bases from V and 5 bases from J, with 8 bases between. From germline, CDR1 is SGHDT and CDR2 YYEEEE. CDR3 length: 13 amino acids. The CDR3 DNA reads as TGTGCCAGCAGCTTGGGCGGTGCTACTGAAGCTTTCTTT. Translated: CASSLGGATEAFF.

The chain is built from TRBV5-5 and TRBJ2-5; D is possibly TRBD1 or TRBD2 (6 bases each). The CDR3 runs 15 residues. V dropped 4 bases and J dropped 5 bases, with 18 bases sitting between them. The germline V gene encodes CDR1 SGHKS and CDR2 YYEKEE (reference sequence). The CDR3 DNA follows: TGTGCCAGCAGCCGCGGAGGGGGGCTTCCTGAGACCCAGTACTTC. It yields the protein CASSRGGGLPETQYF.